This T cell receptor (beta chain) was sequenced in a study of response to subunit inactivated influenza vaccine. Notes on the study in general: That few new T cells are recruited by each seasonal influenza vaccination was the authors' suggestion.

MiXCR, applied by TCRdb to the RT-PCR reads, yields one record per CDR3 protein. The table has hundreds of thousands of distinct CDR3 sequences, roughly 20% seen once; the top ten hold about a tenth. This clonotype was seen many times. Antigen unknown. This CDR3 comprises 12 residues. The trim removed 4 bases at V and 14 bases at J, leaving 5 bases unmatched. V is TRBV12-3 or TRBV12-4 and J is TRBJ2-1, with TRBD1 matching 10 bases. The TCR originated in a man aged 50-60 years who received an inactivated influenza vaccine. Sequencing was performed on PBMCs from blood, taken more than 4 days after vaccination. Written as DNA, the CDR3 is TGTGCCAGCAGTTCGGGGACAGGGGAAAAGTTCTTC. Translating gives CASSSGTGEKFF.